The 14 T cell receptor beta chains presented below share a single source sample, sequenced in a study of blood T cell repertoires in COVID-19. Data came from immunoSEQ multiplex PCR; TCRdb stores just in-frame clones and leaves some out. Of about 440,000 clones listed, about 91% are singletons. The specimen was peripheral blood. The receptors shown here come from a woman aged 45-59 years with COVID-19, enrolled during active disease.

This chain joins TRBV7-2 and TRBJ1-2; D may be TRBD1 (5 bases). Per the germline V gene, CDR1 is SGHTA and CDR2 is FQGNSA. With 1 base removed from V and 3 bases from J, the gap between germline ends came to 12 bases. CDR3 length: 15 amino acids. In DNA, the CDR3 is TGTGCCAGCAGCTTAGAGGCAGGGCGATACTATGGCTACACCTTC. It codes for CASSLEAGRYYGYTF.

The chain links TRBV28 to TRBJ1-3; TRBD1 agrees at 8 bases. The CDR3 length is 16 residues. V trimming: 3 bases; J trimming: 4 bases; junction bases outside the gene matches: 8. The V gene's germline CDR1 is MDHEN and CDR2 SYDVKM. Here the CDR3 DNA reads TGTGCCAGCAGTTTGTTGCTTCGGACAGGGGGAAACACCATATATTTT. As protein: CASSLLLRTGGNTIYF. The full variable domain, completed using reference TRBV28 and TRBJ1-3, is DVKVTQSSRYLVKRTGEKVFLECVQDMDHENMFWYRQDPGLGLRLIYFSYDVKMKEKGDIPEGYSVSREKKERFSLILESASTNQTSMYLCASSLLLRTGGNTIYFGEGSWLTVV.

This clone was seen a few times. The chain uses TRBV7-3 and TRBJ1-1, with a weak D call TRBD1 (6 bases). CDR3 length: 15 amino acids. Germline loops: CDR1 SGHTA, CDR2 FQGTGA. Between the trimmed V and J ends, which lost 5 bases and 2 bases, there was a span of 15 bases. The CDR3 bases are TGTGCCAGCAGCAAGTATCCGGGACAAAACACTGAAGCTTTCTTT. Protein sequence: CASSKYPGQNTEAFF.

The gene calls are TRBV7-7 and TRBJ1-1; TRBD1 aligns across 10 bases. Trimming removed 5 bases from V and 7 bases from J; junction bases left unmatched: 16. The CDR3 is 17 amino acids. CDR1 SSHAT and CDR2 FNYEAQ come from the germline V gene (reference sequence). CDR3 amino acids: CASSPSSPGQGDIEAFF. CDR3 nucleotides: TGTGCCAGCAGCCCCAGCTCTCCAGGACAGGGGGATATTGAAGCTTTCTTT.

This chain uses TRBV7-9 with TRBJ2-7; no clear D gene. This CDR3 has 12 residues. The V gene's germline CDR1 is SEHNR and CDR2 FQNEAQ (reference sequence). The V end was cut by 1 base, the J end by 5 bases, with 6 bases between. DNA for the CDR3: TGTGCCAGCAGCTTAGTCCGTGACGAGCAGTACTTC. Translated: CASSLVRDEQYF.

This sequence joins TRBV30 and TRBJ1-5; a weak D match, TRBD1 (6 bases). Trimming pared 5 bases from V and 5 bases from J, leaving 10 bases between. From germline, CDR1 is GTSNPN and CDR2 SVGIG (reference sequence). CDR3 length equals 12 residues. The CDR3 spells CAWQYRDQPQHF. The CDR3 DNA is TGTGCCTGGCAATACAGGGATCAGCCCCAGCATTTT. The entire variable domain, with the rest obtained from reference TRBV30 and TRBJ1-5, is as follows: SQTIHQWPATLVQPVGSPLSLECTVEGTSNPNLYWYRQAAGRGLQLLFYSVGIGQISSEVPQNLSASRPQDRQFILSSKKLLLSDSGFYLCAWQYRDQPQHFGDGTRLSIL.

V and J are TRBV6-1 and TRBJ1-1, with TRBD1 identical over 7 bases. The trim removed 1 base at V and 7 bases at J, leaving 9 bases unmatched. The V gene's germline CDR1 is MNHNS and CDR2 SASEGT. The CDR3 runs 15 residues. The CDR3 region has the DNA TGTGCCAGCAGTGAAGTTGAAGGGACAGCATATGAAGCTTTCTTT. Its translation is CASSEVEGTAYEAFF.

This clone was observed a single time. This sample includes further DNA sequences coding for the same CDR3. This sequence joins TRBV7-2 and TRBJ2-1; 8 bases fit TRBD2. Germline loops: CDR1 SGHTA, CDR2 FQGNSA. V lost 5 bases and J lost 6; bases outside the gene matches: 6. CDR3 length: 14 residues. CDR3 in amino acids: CASSLGLVGNEQFF. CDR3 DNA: TGTGCCAGCAGCCTGGGACTAGTGGGCAATGAGCAGTTCTTC. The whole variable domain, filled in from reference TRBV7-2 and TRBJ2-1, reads GAGVSQSPSNKVTEKGKDVELRCDPISGHTALYWYRQSLGQGLEFLIYFQGNSAPDKSGLPSDRFSAERTGGSVSTLTIQRTQQEDSAVYLCASSLGLVGNEQFFGPGTRLTVL.

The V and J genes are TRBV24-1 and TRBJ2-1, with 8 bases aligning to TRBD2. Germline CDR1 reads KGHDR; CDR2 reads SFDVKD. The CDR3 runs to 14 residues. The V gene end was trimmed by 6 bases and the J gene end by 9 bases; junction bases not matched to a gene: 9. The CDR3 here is CATSQNAGGGEQFF. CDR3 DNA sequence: TGTGCCACCAGTCAAAATGCGGGGGGTGGTGAGCAGTTCTTC.

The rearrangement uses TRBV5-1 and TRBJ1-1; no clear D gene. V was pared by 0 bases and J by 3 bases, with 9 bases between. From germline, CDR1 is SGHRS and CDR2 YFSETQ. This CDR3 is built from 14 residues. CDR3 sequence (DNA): TGCGCCAGCAGCTTGGACAGAACAGACACTGAAGCTTTCTTT. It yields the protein CASSLDRTDTEAFF. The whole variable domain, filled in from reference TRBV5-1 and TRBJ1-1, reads KAGVTQTPRYLIKTRGQQVTLSCSPISGHRSVSWYQQTPGQGLQFLFEYFSETQRNKGNFPGRFSGRQFSNSRSEMNVSTLELGDSALYLCASSLDRTDTEAFFGQGTRLTVV.

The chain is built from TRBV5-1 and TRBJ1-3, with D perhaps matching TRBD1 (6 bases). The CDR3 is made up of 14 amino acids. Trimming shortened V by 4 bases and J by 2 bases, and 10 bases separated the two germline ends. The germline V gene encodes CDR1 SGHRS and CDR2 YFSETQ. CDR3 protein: CASSAGVTGNTIYF. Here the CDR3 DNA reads TGCGCCAGCAGCGCAGGGGTGACTGGAAACACCATATATTTT.

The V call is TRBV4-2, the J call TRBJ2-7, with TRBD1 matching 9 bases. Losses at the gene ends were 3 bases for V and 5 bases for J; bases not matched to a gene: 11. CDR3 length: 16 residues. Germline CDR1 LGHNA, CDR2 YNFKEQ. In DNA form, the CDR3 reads TGTGCCAGCAGCCAGGGGGACAGGGACACTCTACACGAGCAGTACTTC. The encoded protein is CASSQGDRDTLHEQYF.

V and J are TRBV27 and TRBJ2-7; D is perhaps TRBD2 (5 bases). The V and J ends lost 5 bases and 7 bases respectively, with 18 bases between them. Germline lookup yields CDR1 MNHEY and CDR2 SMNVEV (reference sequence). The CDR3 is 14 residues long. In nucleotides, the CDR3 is TGTGCCAGCAGTCCCTGGTCGGGAACGGGGGAGCAGTACTTC. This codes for CASSPWSGTGEQYF.

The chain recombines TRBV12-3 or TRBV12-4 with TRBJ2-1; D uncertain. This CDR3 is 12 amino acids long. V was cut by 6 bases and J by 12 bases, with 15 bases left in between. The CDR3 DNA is TGTGCCAGCAGCATCCCGACACTGGCGCAGTTCTTC. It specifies CASSIPTLAQFF.